These T cell receptor beta chains were read from a single sample in a study of vaccination effects on CD4 cells after COVID-19. Repertoires were generated with immunoSEQ multiplex PCR, while TCRdb's copy carries only in-frame clones and drops some. The table has 77,000 or so clones, 78% seen once; the top ten hold about 11%. These TCRs' antigens remain unknown. The sequences come from CD4+ T cells from PBMCs cultured with SARS-CoV-2 spike peptides, collected before COVID-19 vaccination. The receptor set was obtained from a human donor who received a COVID-19 vaccine. The CDR3 runs from the conserved cysteine through the conserved F or W. A D gene is named only where the DNA matches it firmly. Clone sizes are given selectively: once, few, many, or a class where the clone is expanded.

d_gene | abundance | j_gene | v_gene | CDR3nt | CDR3aa
TRBD1 | NA | TRBJ2-1 | TRBV18 | TGTGCCAGCTCACCACTAGGACAGGAGTACAATGAGCAGTTCTTC | CASSPLGQEYNEQFF
NA | NA | TRBJ2-3 | TRBV12-5 | TGTGCTAGTGGTTTGGTACCGGACGGACAAACTAGCACAGATACGCAGTATTTT | CASGLVPDGQTSTDTQYF
NA | NA | TRBJ1-2 | TRBV19 | TGTGCCAGTAGTACCAGCCCCGGGACTCTTAGAGGGTATGGCTACACCTTC | CASSTSPGTLRGYGYTF
TRBD2 | once | TRBJ2-3 | TRBV4-2 | TGTGCCAGCAGCCAAGACGTCGAGCGGGGGGGCCGTACGCAGTATTTT | CASSQDVERGGRTQYF
NA | NA | TRBJ1-5 | TRBV7-9 | TGTGCCAGCAGCCCTCGAGGACCCGGTCGGGCGCAGCCCCAGCATTTT | CASSPRGPGRAQPQHF
NA | NA | TRBJ2-3 | TRBV6-4 | TGTGCCAGCAGCGAGGCATGGGGGCCGAGCACAGATACGCAGTATTTT | CASSEAWGPSTDTQYF
TRBD1 | NA | TRBJ2-5 | TRBV25-1 | TGTGCCAGCAGGGGCCGACAGGGGGCGTTAGAGACCCAGTACTTC | CASRGRQGALETQYF
NA | once | TRBJ1-1 | TRBV5-1 | TGCGCCAGCAGCTTGGGGGGGAGAGGTGGGAACACTGAAGCTTTCTTT | CASSLGGRGGNTEAFF
NA | NA | TRBJ1-4 | TRBV5-1 | TGCGCCAGCAGCACTGGACGGGCAACTAATGAAAAACTGTTTTTT | CASSTGRATNEKLFF
TRBD1 | NA | TRBJ1-2 | TRBV5-1 | TGCGCCAGCAGCTTGGGGGACAGTACCTATGGCTACACCTTC | CASSLGDSTYGYTF
NA | NA | TRBJ1-5 | TRBV9 | TGTGCCAGCAGCGTAGGTCCAGGTTATAGCAATCAGCCCCAGCATTTT | CASSVGPGYSNQPQHF
NA | NA | TRBJ1-5 | TRBV2 | TGTGCCAGCAGAGCTGAGTACAATCAGCCCCAGCATTTT | CASRAEYNQPQHF
NA | NA | TRBJ1-1 | TRBV19 | TGTGCCAGTAGTATGATCGAGAAGACTGAAGCTTTCTTT | CASSMIEKTEAFF
TRBD1 | NA | TRBJ1-1 | TRBV6-4 | TGTGCCAGCAGTGACTCGGACAGGGGGAGGGCTTTCTTT | CASSDSDRGRAFF
NA | NA | TRBJ2-1 | TRBV7-2 | TGTGCCAGCAGCTTAGTGGGGGCTGTCTACAATGAGCAGTTCTTC | CASSLVGAVYNEQFF
NA | NA | TRBJ1-3 | TRBV7-2 | TGTGCCAGCAGCTTTTCCAACCCCGTGTGGGCAGGATTAGGAAACACCATATATTTT | CASSFSNPVWAGLGNTIYF
NA | NA | TRBJ1-5 | TRBV5-1 | TGCGCCAGCAGCTCAGGGGAGAGCAATCAGCCCCAGCATTTT | CASSSGESNQPQHF
NA | NA | TRBJ1-5 | TRBV21-1 | TGTGCCAGCAGCAAAGCTGGGGTACGGACAAATCAGCCCCAGCATTTT | CASSKAGVRTNQPQHF
TRBD1 | NA | TRBJ1-5 | TRBV18 | TGTGCCAGCTCACCTGGGACAGGATATCAGCCCCAGCATTTT | CASSPGTGYQPQHF
NA | NA | TRBJ2-6 | TRBV5-1 | TGCGCCAGCAGCTTGGTAGGCAGCTCTGGGGCCAACGTCCTGACTTTC | CASSLVGSSGANVLTF
TRBD1 | NA | TRBJ2-1 | TRBV18 | TGTGCCAGCTCACCACCAATCGACAGGGGACAGTTCTTC | CASSPPIDRGQFF
NA | NA | TRBJ2-2 | TRBV2 | TGTGCCAGCAGCGCGCAGACCCGGGAGAACACCGGGGAGCTGTTTTTT | CASSAQTRENTGELFF
NA | NA | TRBJ2-2 | TRBV3-1/TRBV3-2 | TGTGCCAGCACTGGAAGGGGAACGACCGGGGAGCTGTTTTTT | CASTGRGTTGELFF
NA | few | TRBJ2-1 | TRBV4-1 | TGCGCCAGCAGCCAAGTTGTCGGGATGTTTAACAATGAGCAGTTCTTC | CASSQVVGMFNNEQFF
TRBD2 | NA | TRBJ2-2 | TRBV27 | TGTGCCAGCAGACGCGGGGGGGCTACCCCCACCGGGGAGCTGTTTTTT | CASRRGGATPTGELFF
NA | NA | TRBJ2-5 | TRBV7-2 | TGTGCCAGCAGCTCGGACTACGCATTCGGGACCCAGTACTTC | CASSSDYAFGTQYF
TRBD1 | NA | TRBJ1-2 | TRBV25-1 | TGTGCCAGCAGTGGGGGACAGCGATCCTATGGCTACACCTTC | CASSGGQRSYGYTF
NA | NA | TRBJ2-1 | TRBV7-9 | TGTGCCAGCAGCCGCCCGGCTCTGCAGTTCTTC | CASSRPALQFF
TRBD1 | NA | TRBJ2-1 | TRBV7-9 | TGTGCCAGCACCCAGGGGGCGGACTACAATGAGCAGTTCTTC | CASTQGADYNEQFF
NA | NA | TRBJ1-4 | TRBV27 | TGTGCCAGCGGAGCCACGATAGGGGTCAGGGAAAAACTGTTTTTT | CASGATIGVREKLFF
NA | NA | TRBJ2-2 | TRBV7-3 | TGTGCCAGCAGCTTAACGTTAACGGGTAGCGAGCTGTTTTTT | CASSLTLTGSELFF
NA | NA | TRBJ2-3 | TRBV14 | TGTGCCAGCAGCCAAGATCGAGGGGGGGGCACAGATACGCAGTATTTT | CASSQDRGGGTDTQYF